Presented here are 23 T cell receptor beta chains from one specimen sequenced in a study of regulatory T cells in long-lasting Graves disease. Time point in this sample: newly diagnosed GD, antithyroid drugs for less than 3 months. RNA isolated from PBMCs was used to make the TCR library. With iRepertoire HTBI primers and Arm-PCR of CDR3 regions, TCR beta libraries were built. TCRdb reprocessed the multiplex PCR reads via MiXCR and lists one record per CDR3 protein. The table includes about 470,000 distinct CDR3 sequences, about 15% detected once. This same sample was also part of a study on T cells in Graves' hyperthyroidism and ophthalmopathy.

This specimen was peripheral blood mononuclear cells (PBMCs), taken at new diagnosis, from a patient treated with antithyroid drugs. Source of these receptors: a woman younger than 45 with Graves disease.

Ten or more counts support this clonotype. V and J are TRBV9 and TRBJ2-7, with 11 bases matching TRBD2. The ends lost 0 bases at V and 6 bases at J; junction bases unmatched: 5. Looked up from germline, CDR1 is SGDLS and CDR2 is YYNGEE. The CDR3 is 15 amino acids. CDR3 protein: CASSVESSGRGEQYF. CDR3 in DNA: TGTGCCAGCAGCGTAGAGAGTAGCGGGAGGGGCGAGCAGTACTTC.

In this sample, this clonotype turned up many times. This chain uses TRBV19 with TRBJ1-1; a weak D match, TRBD1 (6 bases). CDR1 is LNHDA and CDR2 is SQIVND in the germline V gene (reference sequence). Trimming stripped 7 bases from V and 4 bases from J, with 16 bases between. The CDR3 extends over 14 amino acids. The CDR3 sequence: CASTPKGVATEAFF. The CDR3, as DNA: TGTGCCAGTACCCCGAAGGGGGTGGCCACTGAAGCTTTCTTT.

This clonotype appeared once. The rearrangement links TRBV12-3 or TRBV12-4 to TRBJ2-3; no definite D call. The CDR3 spans 13 residues. V dropped 6 bases and J dropped 3 bases, with 10 bases sitting between them. The CDR3: CASSQVWTDTQYF. CDR3 DNA sequence: TGTGCCAGCAGCCAAGTGTGGACAGATACGCAGTATTTT.

This clonotype was observed a handful of times. The chain links TRBV6-9 to TRBJ2-3, with 9 bases that match TRBD2. V gave up 3 bases and J gave up 6 bases; unmatched junction bases: 10. Germline V gene lookup returns CDR1 MNHGY and CDR2 SVAAGI. CDR3 size: 16 residues. CDR3 sequence: CASSYAPAGGWDTQYF. In nucleotides, the CDR3 is TGTGCCAGCAGTTACGCCCCGGCGGGAGGGTGGGATACGCAGTATTTT.

This clonotype has a count of ten or more. The chain links TRBV30 to TRBJ2-7, with 8 bases matching TRBD1. The CDR3 contains 15 residues. Germline CDR1 reads GTSNPN; CDR2 reads SVGIG (reference sequence). V gave up 0 bases and J gave up 1 base; unmatched junction bases: 5. The chain's CDR3 is CAWSVRQGLSYEQYF. The CDR3 DNA reads as TGTGCCTGGAGTGTCAGACAGGGGTTGTCCTACGAGCAGTACTTC. The complete variable domain, with remaining parts taken from reference TRBV30 and TRBJ2-7, reads SQTIHQWPATLVQPVGSPLSLECTVEGTSNPNLYWYRQAAGRGLQLLFYSVGIGQISSEVPQNLSASRPQDRQFILSSKKLLLSDSGFYLCAWSVRQGLSYEQYFGPGTRLTVT.

There are many counts of this clonotype. Here the CDR3 DNA reads TGTGCCAGCAGCCGTCAGAGGTTGGGACTAGGGGACGGTTGGGATGAGCAGTTCTTC. Translated: CASSRQRLGLGDGWDEQFF. The J gene is TRBJ2-1, the V gene TRBV7-8; 8 nucleotides line up with TRBD2. The CDR3 is made up of 19 amino acids. Per germline, CDR1 SGHVS and CDR2 FQNEAQ. Trimming cost V 5 bases and J 8 bases; bases outside gene matches: 23. The variable domain in full, with the rest retrieved from reference TRBV7-8 and TRBJ2-1, is GAGVSQSPRYKVAKRGQDVALRCDPISGHVSLFWYQQALGQGPEFLTYFQNEAQLDKSGLPSDRFFAERPEGSVSTLKIQRTQQEDSAVYLCASSRQRLGLGDGWDEQFFGPGTRLTVL.

CDR3 nucleotides: TGTGCCAGCACCCTTCCGGGACTAGCGGGAGGATCCGGGGACACAGATACGCAGTATTTT. As protein: CASTLPGLAGGSGDTDTQYF. The chain links TRBV27 to TRBJ2-3; TRBD2 aligns across 15 bases. Germline assignment: CDR1 MNHEY and CDR2 SMNVEV (reference sequence). V lost 7 bases, J lost 2 bases, and 16 bases stayed unmatched. This CDR3 comprises 20 residues.

There are many counts of this clonotype. The chain recombines TRBV28 with TRBJ2-7; 11 bases are a match to TRBD2. The CDR3 contains 19 residues. The V gene's germline CDR1 is MDHEN and CDR2 SYDVKM. The junction had 15 bases not matched to a gene; V was cut back by 4 bases and J by 1 base. CDR3 DNA sequence: TGTGCCAGCAGTTACCACCTCGGACTAGCGGGCGGGGGGTCCTACGAGCAGTACTTC. Translating it yields CASSYHLGLAGGGSYEQYF.

This clonotype was recorded a few times. The chain is built from TRBV19 and TRBJ2-2; 9 bases align to TRBD1. CDR1 is LNHDA and CDR2 is SQIVND in the germline V gene (reference sequence). Trimming at V came to 4 bases and at J to 9 bases, leaving 15 bases not matched to a gene. CDR3 length equals 17 residues. This chain's CDR3 is CASSTGTGISGSRELFF. In nucleotides, the CDR3 is TGTGCCAGTAGTACCGGGACAGGGATTTCCGGATCGCGGGAGCTGTTTTTT.

This clonotype turned up a few times. This chain links TRBV7-3 with TRBJ1-1; 10 bases map to TRBD1. V lost 0 bases and J lost 3; bases outside the gene matches: 4. Germline lookup yields CDR1 SGHTA and CDR2 FQGTGA. The CDR3 covers 16 residues. Here the CDR3 reads CASSLTPDRGYTEAFF. In DNA form, the CDR3 reads TGTGCCAGCAGCTTAACCCCGGACAGGGGGTACACTGAAGCTTTCTTT.

This clonotype was detected a few times. The V and J genes are TRBV20-1 and TRBJ2-2; 8 nucleotides agree with TRBD2. The V gene's germline CDR1 is DFQATT and CDR2 SNEGSKA (reference sequence). J gave up 0 bases and V 0 bases, and 3 bases lay outside the gene matches. The CDR3 has 16 amino acids. The CDR3 sequence is CSARELRGANTGELFF. The CDR3 nucleotides read TGCAGTGCTAGAGAACTGCGGGGGGCGAACACCGGGGAGCTGTTTTTT.

This clonotype was seen at least ten times. This rearrangement joins TRBV15 to TRBJ2-5; D is undetermined. Trimming took off 0 bases at V and 3 bases at J, with 14 bases between the two ends. CDR1 and CDR2 from the germline V gene are LNHNV and YYDKDF (reference sequence). This CDR3 is built from 16 residues. The CDR3 region is CATSRDRAESEETQYF. The CDR3 bases are TGTGCCACCAGCAGAGATCGGGCGGAAAGTGAAGAGACCCAGTACTTC.

The CDR3 protein is CASRGTENTGELFF. In nucleotides, the CDR3 is TGTGCCAGCAGGGGGACCGAGAACACCGGGGAGCTGTTTTTT. V usage is TRBV12-3 or TRBV12-4 and J usage is TRBJ2-2; D tentatively reads TRBD1 or TRBD2 (5 bases each). The CDR3 is made up of 14 amino acids. Trimming cost V 6 bases and J 1 base, with 9 bases left between them.

This chain links TRBV6-2 or TRBV6-3 with TRBJ2-1; 11 bases line up with TRBD2. The V and J ends lost 2 bases and 1 base, in that order; junction bases with no gene match: 4. The CDR3 is 17 residues long. CDR1 is MNHEY, CDR2 SVGEGT, per germline. DNA of the CDR3: TGTGCCAGCAGTTACCCCGGGACTAGCGGTTCCTACAATGAGCAGTTCTTC. It yields the protein CASSYPGTSGSYNEQFF.

V usage is TRBV2 and J usage is TRBJ2-1, with 7 bases matching TRBD2. Germline loops: CDR1 SNHLY, CDR2 FYNNEI. This CDR3 region has 14 residues. Trimming at V came to 7 bases and at J to 4 bases, leaving 7 bases not matched to a gene. This CDR3 reads CASKGGPAYNEQFF. DNA of the CDR3: TGTGCCAGCAAGGGAGGGCCGGCTTACAATGAGCAGTTCTTC.

This chain joins TRBV20-1 and TRBJ2-7; 10 nucleotides match TRBD2. The CDR3 has 19 amino acids. Germline V gene sequence: CDR1 DFQATT, CDR2 SNEGSKA (reference sequence). Losses at the gene ends were 4 bases for V and 6 bases for J; bases not matched to a gene: 24. CDR3 nucleotides: TGCAGTGCTACTTATGCAGGGGTGTCGCTAGCGGGAGTTTCAGGCGAGCAGTACTTC. Protein product: CSATYAGVSLAGVSGEQYF.

This clonotype has at least ten counts. The rearrangement links TRBV5-1 to TRBJ1-5, with no clear D. This CDR3 region has 12 residues. Trimming left V 2 bases short and J 10 bases short, with 10 bases between. CDR1 and CDR2 from the germline V gene are SGHRS and YFSETQ. This CDR3 reads CASSFRGGPQHF. CDR3 nucleotides: TGCGCCAGCAGCTTCAGAGGCGGCCCCCAGCATTTT.

The table lists this clonotype with many counts. The chain carries TRBV6-1 and TRBJ1-1; D possibly corresponds to TRBD1 (5 bases). In germline, CDR1 is MNHNS, CDR2 SASEGT. Trimming removed 5 bases from V and 3 bases from J, with 13 bases in between. The CDR3 length is 14 residues. The CDR3 sequence: CASSPGDSYTEAFF. The CDR3, as DNA: TGTGCCAGCAGTCCCGGAGACAGCTACACTGAAGCTTTCTTT.

The chain recombines TRBV20-1 with TRBJ2-2; 10 bases line up with TRBD1. The germline V gene has CDR1 DFQATT and CDR2 SNEGSKA (reference sequence). V gave up 6 bases and J gave up 7 bases; unmatched junction bases: 14. The length of the CDR3 is 16 residues. The CDR3 DNA follows: TGCAGTGCGACAGACTTCGACAGGGGGCAGGGCGGGGAGCTGTTTTTT. This codes for CSATDFDRGQGGELFF.

This clonotype was counted at least ten times. The chain recombines TRBV7-8 with TRBJ2-1; tentatively, D is TRBD2 (5 bases). This CDR3 contains 13 residues. V lost 11 bases and J lost 9, with 20 bases in between. The germline CDR1 and CDR2 sequences are SGHVS and FQNEAQ. The CDR3 DNA reads TGTGCCGGCCGACTACCCGGCGTGAGTGAGCAGTTCTTC. This encodes CAGRLPGVSEQFF.

This clonotype was observed a handful of times. This rearrangement joins TRBV28 to TRBJ2-7, with 11 bases identical to TRBD2. Germline V lookup: CDR1 MDHEN, CDR2 SYDVKM. This CDR3 spans 16 amino acids. V gave up 4 bases and J gave up 3 bases; unmatched junction bases: 8. The CDR3 loop is CASSSGVLAGDYEQYF. CDR3 sequence (DNA): TGTGCCAGCAGTTCTGGAGTACTAGCGGGAGACTACGAGCAGTACTTC.

A note on this clonotype: One base away lies a much larger clone, so this may be a sequencing read error. The V gene is TRBV18, the J gene TRBJ1-5; 7 positions match TRBD1. CDR1 and CDR2 (germline): KGHSH, LQKENI. The CDR3 runs to 15 residues. DNA for the CDR3: TGTCCCAGCTCACGACAGGGTGGCTGGACTCAGCCCCAGCATTTT. Translating it yields CPSSRQGGWTQPQHF. Variable domain in full (rest from reference TRBV18 and TRBJ1-5): NAGVMQNPRHLVRRRGQEARLRCSPMKGHSHVYWYRQLPEEGLKFMVYLQKENIIDESGMPKERFSAEFPKEGPSILRIQQVVRGDSAAYFCPSSRQGGWTQPQHFGDGTRLSIL.

The rearrangement joins TRBV7-9 to TRBJ2-2, with TRBD1 as a possible D gene (6 bases). The CDR3 runs 15 residues. V was trimmed by 5 bases and J by 4 bases, leaving 14 bases between them. Germline CDR1 is SEHNR and CDR2 is FQNEAQ (reference sequence). CDR3 DNA: TGTGCCAGCAGCCCATCCACAGGGTTCACCGGGGAGCTGTTTTTT. This encodes CASSPSTGFTGELFF.